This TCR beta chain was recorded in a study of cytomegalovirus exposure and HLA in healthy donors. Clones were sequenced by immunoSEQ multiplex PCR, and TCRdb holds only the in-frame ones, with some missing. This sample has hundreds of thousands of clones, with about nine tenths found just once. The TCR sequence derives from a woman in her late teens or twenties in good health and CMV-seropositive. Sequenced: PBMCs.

The CDR3 here is CASSSGYSNQPQHF. DNA of the CDR3: TGTGCCAGCAGTTCAGGGTATAGCAATCAGCCCCAGCATTTT. The V and J genes are TRBV2 and TRBJ1-5; D perhaps matches TRBD1 (5 bases). CDR1 and CDR2 (germline): SNHLY, FYNNEI. Trimming took 5 bases from V and 0 from J, leaving 8 bases between them. This CDR3 is built from 14 residues. The full variable domain, completed using reference TRBV2 and TRBJ1-5, is EPEVTQTPSHQVTQMGQEVILRCVPISNHLYFYWYRQILGQKVEFLVSFYNNEISEKSEIFDDQFSVERPDGSNFTLKIRSTKLEDSAMYFCASSSGYSNQPQHFGDGTRLSIL.